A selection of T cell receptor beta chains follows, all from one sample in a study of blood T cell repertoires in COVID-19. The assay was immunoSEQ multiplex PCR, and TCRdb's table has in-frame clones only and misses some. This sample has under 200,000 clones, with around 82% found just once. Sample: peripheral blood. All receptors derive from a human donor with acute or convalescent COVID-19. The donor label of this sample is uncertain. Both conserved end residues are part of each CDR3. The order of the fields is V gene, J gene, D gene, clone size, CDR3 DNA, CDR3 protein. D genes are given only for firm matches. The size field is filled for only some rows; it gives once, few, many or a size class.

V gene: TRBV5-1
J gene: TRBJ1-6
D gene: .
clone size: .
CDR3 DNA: TGCGCCAGCAGCAGCACAGGGATTCCACCCCTCCACTTT
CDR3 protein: CASSSTGIPPLHF

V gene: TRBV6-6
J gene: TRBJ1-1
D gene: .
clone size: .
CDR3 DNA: TGTGCCAGCAGTCGGGACACCTGGGGGAACACTGAAGCTTTCTTT
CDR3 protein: CASSRDTWGNTEAFF

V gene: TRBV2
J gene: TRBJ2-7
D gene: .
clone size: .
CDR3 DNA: TGTGCCAGCAGGGGCTGGACCTACGAGCAGTACTTC
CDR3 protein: CASRGWTYEQYF

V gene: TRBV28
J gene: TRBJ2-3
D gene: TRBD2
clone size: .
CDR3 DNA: TGTGCCAGCAGTCCCGCCGGGACTAGCGCCACAGATACGCAGTATTTT
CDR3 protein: CASSPAGTSATDTQYF

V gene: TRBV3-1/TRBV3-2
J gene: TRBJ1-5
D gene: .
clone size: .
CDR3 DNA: TGTGCCAGCAGCCAAGACACTTCCAATCAGCCCCAGCATTTT
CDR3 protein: CASSQDTSNQPQHF

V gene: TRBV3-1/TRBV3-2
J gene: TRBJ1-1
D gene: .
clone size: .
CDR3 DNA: TGTGCCAGCAGCCAAACAGGGAAAAACGCTGAAGCTTTCTTT
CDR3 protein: CASSQTGKNAEAFF

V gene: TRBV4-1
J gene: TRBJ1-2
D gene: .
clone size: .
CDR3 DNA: TGCGCCAGCAGCCAAGAACCTCGAGGGGGGGCGGCTTATGGCTACACCTTC
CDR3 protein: CASSQEPRGGAAYGYTF

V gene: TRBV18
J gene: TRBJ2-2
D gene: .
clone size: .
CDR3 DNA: TGTGCCAGCTCACCACGAGCGAACACCGGGGAGCTGTTTTTT
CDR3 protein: CASSPRANTGELFF

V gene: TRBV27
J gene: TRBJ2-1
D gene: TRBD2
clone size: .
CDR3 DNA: TGTGCCAGCAGGCCCCCCGGGGGGGCCTACAATGAGCAGTTCTTC
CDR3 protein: CASRPPGGAYNEQFF

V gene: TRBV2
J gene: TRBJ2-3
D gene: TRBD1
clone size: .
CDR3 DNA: TGTGCCAGCAGTATCGGACAGGTTGGTTCAGATACGCAGTATTTT
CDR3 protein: CASSIGQVGSDTQYF

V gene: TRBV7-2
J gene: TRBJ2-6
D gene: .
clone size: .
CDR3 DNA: TGTGCCAGCAGCTTAGTAGCAGGGGCCTACTCTGGGGCCAACGTCCTGACTTTC
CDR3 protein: CASSLVAGAYSGANVLTF

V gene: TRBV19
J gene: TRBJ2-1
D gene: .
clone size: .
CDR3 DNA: TGTGCCAGTAGTATAGCCAGTACAAATGAGCAGTTCTTC
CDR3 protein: CASSIASTNEQFF

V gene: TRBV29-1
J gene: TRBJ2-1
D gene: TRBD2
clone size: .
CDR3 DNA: TGCAGCGTTGTAGCGGGGGGCCCAATTGAGCAGTTCTTC
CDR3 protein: CSVVAGGPIEQFF

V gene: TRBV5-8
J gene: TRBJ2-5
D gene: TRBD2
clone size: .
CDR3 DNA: TGTGCCAGCAGCTTGGGGACTAGCGGGGGACAAGAGACCCAGTACTTC
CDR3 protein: CASSLGTSGGQETQYF

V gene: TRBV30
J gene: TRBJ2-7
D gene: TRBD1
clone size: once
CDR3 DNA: TGTGCCTGGGGAAAAACAGGGGGCTACGAGCAGTACTTC
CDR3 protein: CAWGKTGGYEQYF

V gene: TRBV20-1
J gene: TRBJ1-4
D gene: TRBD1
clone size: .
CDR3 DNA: TGCAGTGCTAGTGGGTCGGGCAGGGGGCAAGTACTGTTTTTT
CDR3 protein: CSASGSGRGQVLFF

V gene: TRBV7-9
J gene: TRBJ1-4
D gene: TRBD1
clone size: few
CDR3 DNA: TGTGCCAGCAGCTTAGCCGGGACAGGGAGGAATGAAAAACTGTTTTTT
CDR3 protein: CASSLAGTGRNEKLFF

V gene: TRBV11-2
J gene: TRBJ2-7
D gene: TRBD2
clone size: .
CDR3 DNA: TGTGCCAGCAGCCCGGGACTAGCGGGAGTTGAGCAGTACTTC
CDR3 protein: CASSPGLAGVEQYF

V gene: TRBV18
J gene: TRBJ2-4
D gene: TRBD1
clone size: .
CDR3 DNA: TGTGCCAGCTCACCAGAGTTGGACAGGGGAAACATTCAGTACTTC
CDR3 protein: CASSPELDRGNIQYF

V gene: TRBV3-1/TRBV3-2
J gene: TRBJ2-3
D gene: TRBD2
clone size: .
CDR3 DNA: TGTGCCAGCAGCCAAGGCGGGACTAGCGGGAGGAGTCCGCAGTATTTT
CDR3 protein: CASSQGGTSGRSPQYF

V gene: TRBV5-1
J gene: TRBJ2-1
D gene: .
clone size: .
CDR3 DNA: TGCGCCAGCAGCTTGGGGGGCGGGACCGACTCCTACAATGAGCAGTTCTTC
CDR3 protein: CASSLGGGTDSYNEQFF

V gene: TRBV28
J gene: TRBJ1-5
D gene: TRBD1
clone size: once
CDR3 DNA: TGTGCCAGCAGTCCGGACAGGGGGATTGGCAGCAATCAGCCCCAGCATTTT
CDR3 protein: CASSPDRGIGSNQPQHF

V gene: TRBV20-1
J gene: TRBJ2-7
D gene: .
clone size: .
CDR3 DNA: TGCAGTGCTAGGAGGGAAGACTTC
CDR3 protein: CSARREDF

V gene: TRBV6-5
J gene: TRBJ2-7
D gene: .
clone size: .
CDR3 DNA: TGTGCCAGCAGACTCCTAGGGGCCTCAGATGACGAGCAGTACTTC
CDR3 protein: CASRLLGASDDEQYF

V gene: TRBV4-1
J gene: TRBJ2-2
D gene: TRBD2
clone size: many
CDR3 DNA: TGCGCCAGCAGCCAGGACGGACTAGCGGGGGTCACCGGGGAGCTGTTTTTT
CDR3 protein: CASSQDGLAGVTGELFF

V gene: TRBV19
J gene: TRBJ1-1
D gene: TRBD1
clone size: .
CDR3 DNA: TGTGCCAGTAGTCCCCGGACAGGGAGGGACACTGAAGCTTTCTTT
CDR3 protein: CASSPRTGRDTEAFF

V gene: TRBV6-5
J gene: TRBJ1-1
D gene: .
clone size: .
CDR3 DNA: TGTGCCAGCACCTTCCGGACTGACACTGAAGCTTTCTTT
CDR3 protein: CASTFRTDTEAFF

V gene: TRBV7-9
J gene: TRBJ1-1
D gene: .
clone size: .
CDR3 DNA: TGTGCCAGCAGCTTGGCGCGGGCAGCTCCAGGCACTGAAGCTTTCTTT
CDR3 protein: CASSLARAAPGTEAFF

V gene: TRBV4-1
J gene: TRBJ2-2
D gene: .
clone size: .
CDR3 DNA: TGCGCCAGCAGCCAAGAGAGCACCGGGGAGCTGTTTTTT
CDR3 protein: CASSQESTGELFF

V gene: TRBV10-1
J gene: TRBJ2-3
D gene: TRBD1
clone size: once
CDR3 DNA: TGCGCCAGCAGTGAGTCCAAGGGGGCTGGAGATACGCAGTATTTT
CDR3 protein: CASSESKGAGDTQYF

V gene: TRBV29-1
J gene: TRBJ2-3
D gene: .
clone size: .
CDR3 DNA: TGCAGCCGTGAAGTAGATAAGCGGTCAGATACGCAGTATTTT
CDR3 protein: CSREVDKRSDTQYF

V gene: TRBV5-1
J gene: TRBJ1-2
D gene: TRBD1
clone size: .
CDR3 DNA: TGCGCCAGCAGCTTGGACGGGACAGACTATGGCTACACCTTC
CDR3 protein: CASSLDGTDYGYTF

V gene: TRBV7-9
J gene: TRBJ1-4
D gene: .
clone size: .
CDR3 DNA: TGTGCCAGCAGGTTGACAGCCTCAACTAATGAAAAACTGTTTTTT
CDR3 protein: CASRLTASTNEKLFF